The clone carrying this T cell receptor (beta chain) was seen a handful of times. What it binds is unknown. The CDR3 is made up of 16 amino acids. Deletions cut 0 bases from V and 5 bases from J, with 16 bases between. Germline assignment: CDR1 LGHNA and CDR2 YNFKEQ. Only in-frame clones appear in the TCRdb table, and some are missing; sequencing was by immunoSEQ multiplex PCR. Among 130,000 to 150,000 clones listed, approximately 88% were seen once. This record belongs to a study of T cell responses to AZD1222 COVID-19 vaccine. Whole-study findings and limits: White British ancestry dominated among donors, who included more females, and clonal diversity was possibly underestimated.

The origin of this receptor is an adult in good health. The chain employs TRBV4-2 and TRBJ2-5, with a weak D call TRBD2 (5 bases). The sequences come from peripheral blood, collected on day 0 of AZD1222 vaccination. The CDR3 region is CASSQDPLGVGETQYF. The CDR3 DNA reads as TGTGCCAGCAGCCAAGATCCCCTCGGGGTTGGGGAGACCCAGTACTTC.